One and the same sample provided the 7 T cell receptor beta chains below, sequenced in a study of cytomegalovirus exposure and HLA in healthy donors. The PCR made use of 60 Vbeta and 13 Jbeta primers. Using immunoSEQ multiplex PCR, the repertoire was profiled, and TCRdb retains in-frame clones only, with some absent. The sample records some 180,000 clones, approximately 80% being singletons. Sequencing was done on a sample of PBMCs. The source is a girl aged 10-17 years in good health and CMV-seropositive.

The chain uses TRBV4-2 and TRBJ2-5; D is uncertain. The germline V and J ends were trimmed by 1 base and 1 base, with 10 bases remaining between them. The CDR3 is 15 residues long. Germline V gene lookup returns CDR1 LGHNA and CDR2 YNFKEQ. The CDR3 loop is CASSQVPQAQETQYF. For the CDR3, the DNA is TGTGCCAGCAGCCAAGTCCCCCAGGCCCAAGAGACCCAGTACTTC.

The chain couples TRBV5-1 to TRBJ2-2; TRBD2 might be the D (6 bases). Germline V gene sequence: CDR1 SGHRS, CDR2 YFSETQ. The CDR3 length is 15 residues. The V gene lost 2 bases and the J gene lost 6 bases, with 14 bases spanning the gap. DNA of the CDR3: TGCGCCAGCAGCTTTAATAGCGGAACACCCGGGGAGCTGTTTTTT. Translation gives CASSFNSGTPGELFF.

The chain combines TRBV7-6 with TRBJ1-4; TRBD1 matches 12 bases. Germline V gene sequence: CDR1 SGHVS, CDR2 FNYEAQ. V was pared by 6 bases and J by 8 bases, with 19 bases of the junction left unmatched. CDR3 length: 19 amino acids. The CDR3 nucleotides are TGTGCCAGCAGACAACTCGGCGGGACAGGGGGCGCGGGGTTAGAAAAACTGTTTTTT. It specifies CASRQLGGTGGAGLEKLFF. The whole variable domain, filled in from reference TRBV7-6 and TRBJ1-4, reads GAGVSQSPRYKVTKRGQDVALRCDPISGHVSLYWYRQALGQGPEFLTYFNYEAQQDKSGLPNDRFSAERPEGSISTLTIQRTEQRDSAMYRCASRQLGGTGGAGLEKLFFGSGTQLSVL.

Written as DNA, the CDR3 is TGTGCCAGCAGCCGGACAGGGAGTGCCGATCAGCCCCAGCATTTT. This gives the protein CASSRTGSADQPQHF. The chain joins TRBV7-8 to TRBJ1-5, with 8 bases fitting TRBD1. With 5 bases clipped from V and 5 bases from J, the junction kept 8 bases outside the gene matches. CDR3 length: 15 amino acids. CDR1 and CDR2 from the germline V gene are SGHVS and FQNEAQ. Full variable domain (remainder filled in from reference TRBV7-8 and TRBJ1-5): GAGVSQSPRYKVAKRGQDVALRCDPISGHVSLFWYQQALGQGPEFLTYFQNEAQLDKSGLPSDRFFAERPEGSVSTLKIQRTQQEDSAVYLCASSRTGSADQPQHFGDGTRLSIL.

J is TRBJ1-2 and V is TRBV2, with D possibly TRBD1 on 5 matching bases. Trimming left V 7 bases short and J 6 bases short, with 24 bases between. There are 16 residues in the CDR3. Germline-derived CDR1 and CDR2 are SNHLY and FYNNEI. CDR3 sequence: CASILDGRVLLDGYTF. The CDR3 coding sequence is TGTGCCAGCATCCTAGATGGCAGGGTTCTTTTAGATGGCTACACCTTC.

The chain recombines TRBV5-1 with TRBJ2-5, with 11 bases that match TRBD1. This CDR3 region has 15 residues. The trim removed 3 bases at V and 5 bases at J, leaving 6 bases unmatched. Per the germline V gene, CDR1 is SGHRS and CDR2 is YFSETQ. CDR3 DNA: TGCGCCAGCAGCTCGGGACAGGGGGAGTGGGAGACCCAGTACTTC. It encodes CASSSGQGEWETQYF.

In the case of this clone: The junction departs from the called germline gene at one end, perhaps through a read error. The rearrangement uses TRBV27 and TRBJ2-7; 10 bases are shared with TRBD1. The CDR3 totals 14 residues. CDR1 and CDR2 (germline): MNHEY, SMNVEV (reference sequence). The CDR3 sequence: CASSWGAGQGLSHF. The CDR3 nucleotides read TGTGCCAGCAGTTGGGGGGCGGGACAGGGGCTTTCGCACTTC.